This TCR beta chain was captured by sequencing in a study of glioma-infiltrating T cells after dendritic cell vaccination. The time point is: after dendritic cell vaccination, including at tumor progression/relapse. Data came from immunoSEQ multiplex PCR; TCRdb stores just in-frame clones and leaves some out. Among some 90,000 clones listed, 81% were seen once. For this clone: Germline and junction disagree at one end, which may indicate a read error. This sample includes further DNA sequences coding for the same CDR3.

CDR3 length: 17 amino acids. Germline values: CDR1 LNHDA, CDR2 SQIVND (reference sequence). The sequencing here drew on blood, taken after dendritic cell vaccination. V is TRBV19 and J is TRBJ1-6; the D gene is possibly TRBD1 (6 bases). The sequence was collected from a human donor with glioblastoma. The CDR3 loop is CARPYPGQTVYNSPLHF. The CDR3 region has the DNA TGTGCCAGACCTTATCCGGGACAAACTGTTTATAATTCCCCCCTCCACTTT.